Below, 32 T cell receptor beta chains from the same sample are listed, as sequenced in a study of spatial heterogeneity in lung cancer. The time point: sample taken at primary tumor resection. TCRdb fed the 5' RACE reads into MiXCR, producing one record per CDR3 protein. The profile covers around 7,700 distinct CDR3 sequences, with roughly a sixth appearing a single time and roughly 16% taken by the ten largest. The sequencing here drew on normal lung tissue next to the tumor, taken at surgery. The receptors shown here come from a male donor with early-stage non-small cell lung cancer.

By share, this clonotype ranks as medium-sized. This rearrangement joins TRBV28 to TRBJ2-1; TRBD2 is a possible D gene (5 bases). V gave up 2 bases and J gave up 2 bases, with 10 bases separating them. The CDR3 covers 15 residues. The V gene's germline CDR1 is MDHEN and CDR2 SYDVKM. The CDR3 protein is CASSLAGATYNEQFF. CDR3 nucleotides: TGTGCCAGCAGTTTAGCGGGTGCTACCTACAATGAGCAGTTCTTC.

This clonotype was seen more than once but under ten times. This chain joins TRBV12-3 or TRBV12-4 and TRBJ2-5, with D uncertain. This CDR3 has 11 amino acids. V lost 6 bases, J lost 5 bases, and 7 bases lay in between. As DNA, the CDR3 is TGTGCCAGCAGCTTTTCGGAGACCCAGTACTTC. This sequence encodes CASSFSETQYF.

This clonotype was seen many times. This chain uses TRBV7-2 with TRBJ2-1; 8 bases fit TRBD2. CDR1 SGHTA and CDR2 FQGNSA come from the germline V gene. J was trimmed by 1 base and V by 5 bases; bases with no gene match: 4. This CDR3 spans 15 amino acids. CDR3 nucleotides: TGTGCCAGCAGCCCGGGGGGGAGGTCCTACAATGAGCAGTTCTTC. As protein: CASSPGGRSYNEQFF.

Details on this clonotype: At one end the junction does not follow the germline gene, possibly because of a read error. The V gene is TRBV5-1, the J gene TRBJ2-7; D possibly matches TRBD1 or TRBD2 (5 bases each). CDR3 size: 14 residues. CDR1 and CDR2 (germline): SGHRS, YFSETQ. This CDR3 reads CAGSVGDRTYEQYF. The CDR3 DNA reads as TGCGCCGGCAGCGTGGGGGACCGAACCTACGAGCAGTACTTC.

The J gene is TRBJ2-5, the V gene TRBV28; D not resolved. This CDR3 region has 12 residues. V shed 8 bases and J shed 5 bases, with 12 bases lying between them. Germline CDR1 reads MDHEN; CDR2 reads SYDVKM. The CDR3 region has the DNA TGTGCCAGCGCTTCCGCCCCCGAGACCCAGTACTTC. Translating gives CASASAPETQYF.

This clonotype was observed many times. The CDR3 DNA reads TGTGCCAGCAGTCTAGGACTAGCGGGGGTGGTCGATGAGCAGTTCTTC. Its translation: CASSLGLAGVVDEQFF. V gene TRBV28 combines with J gene TRBJ2-1, with 13 bases aligning to TRBD2. Trimming took 5 bases from V and 8 from J; bases not matched to a gene: 9. The CDR3 sequence is 16 residues long. Germline V gene lookup returns CDR1 MDHEN and CDR2 SYDVKM.

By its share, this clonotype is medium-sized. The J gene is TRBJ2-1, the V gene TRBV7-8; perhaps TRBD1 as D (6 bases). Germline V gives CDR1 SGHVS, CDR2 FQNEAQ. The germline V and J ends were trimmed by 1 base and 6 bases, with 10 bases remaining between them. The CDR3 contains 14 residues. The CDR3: CASSLGATGNEQFF. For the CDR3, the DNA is TGTGCCAGCAGCTTAGGGGCGACAGGCAATGAGCAGTTCTTC.

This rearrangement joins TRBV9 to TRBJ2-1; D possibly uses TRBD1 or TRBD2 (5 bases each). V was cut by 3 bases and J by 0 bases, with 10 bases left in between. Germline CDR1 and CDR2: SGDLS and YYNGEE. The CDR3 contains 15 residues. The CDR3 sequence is CASSAEGSSYNEQFF. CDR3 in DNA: TGTGCCAGCAGCGCCGAGGGGAGCTCCTACAATGAGCAGTTCTTC.

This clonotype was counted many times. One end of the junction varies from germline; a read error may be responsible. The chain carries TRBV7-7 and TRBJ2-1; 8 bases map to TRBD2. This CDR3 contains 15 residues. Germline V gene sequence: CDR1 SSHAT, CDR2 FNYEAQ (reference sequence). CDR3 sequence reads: CASSLRSGGMDEQFF. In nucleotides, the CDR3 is TGTGCTAGCAGTCTCCGGTCGGGAGGGATGGATGAGCAGTTCTTC.

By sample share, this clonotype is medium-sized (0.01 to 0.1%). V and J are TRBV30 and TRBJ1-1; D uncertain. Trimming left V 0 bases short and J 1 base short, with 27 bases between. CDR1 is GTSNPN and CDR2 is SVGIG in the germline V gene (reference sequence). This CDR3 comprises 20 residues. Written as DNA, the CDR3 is TGTGCCTGGAGTGTGGGCTGGTTACGGAACGGGCGCCAAACGAACACTGAAGCTTTCTTT. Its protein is CAWSVGWLRNGRQTNTEAFF.

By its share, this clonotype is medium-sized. The CDR3 sequence is CASNIDRDRTEAFF. CDR3 DNA sequence: TGTGCCAGCAACATCGACAGGGATCGCACTGAAGCTTTCTTT. J is TRBJ1-1 and V is TRBV27; 7 bases match TRBD1. The junction had 9 bases not matched to a gene; V was cut back by 7 bases and J by 4 bases. CDR3 length equals 14 residues. Germline CDR1 is MNHEY and CDR2 is SMNVEV (reference sequence).

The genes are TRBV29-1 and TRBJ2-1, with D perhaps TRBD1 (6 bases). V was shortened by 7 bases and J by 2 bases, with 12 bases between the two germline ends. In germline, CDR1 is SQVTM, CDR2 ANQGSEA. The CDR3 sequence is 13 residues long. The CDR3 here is CSASRGTYNEQFF. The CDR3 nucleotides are TGCAGCGCTTCGAGGGGGACCTACAATGAGCAGTTCTTC.

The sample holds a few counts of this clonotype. The CDR3: CASSSLRLNTEAFF. CDR3 nucleotide sequence: TGCGCCAGCAGCTCCCTTAGGTTGAACACTGAAGCTTTCTTT. The chain recombines TRBV5-1 with TRBJ1-1; D is unresolved. The CDR3 length is 14 residues. Trimming took 3 bases from V and 0 from J, leaving 9 bases between them. Germline CDR1 and CDR2: SGHRS and YFSETQ.

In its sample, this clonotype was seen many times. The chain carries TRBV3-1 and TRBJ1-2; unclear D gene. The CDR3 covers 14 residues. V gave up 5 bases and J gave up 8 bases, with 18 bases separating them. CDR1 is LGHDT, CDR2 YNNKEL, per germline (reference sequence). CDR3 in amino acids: CASSDGEALAGYTF. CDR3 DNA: TGTGCCAGCAGCGATGGGGAGGCCTTGGCGGGCTACACCTTC.

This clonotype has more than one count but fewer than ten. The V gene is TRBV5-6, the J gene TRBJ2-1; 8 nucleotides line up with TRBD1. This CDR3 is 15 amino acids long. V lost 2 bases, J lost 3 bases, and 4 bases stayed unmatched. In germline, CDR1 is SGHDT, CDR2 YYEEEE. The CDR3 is CASSFPGQGYNEQFF. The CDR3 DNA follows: TGTGCCAGCAGCTTTCCAGGACAGGGCTACAATGAGCAGTTCTTC.

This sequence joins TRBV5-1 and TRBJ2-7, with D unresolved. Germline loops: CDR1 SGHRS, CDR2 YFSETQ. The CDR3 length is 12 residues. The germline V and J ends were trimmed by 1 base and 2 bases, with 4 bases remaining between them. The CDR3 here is CASSLRPYEQYF. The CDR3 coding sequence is TGCGCCAGCAGCTTGAGGCCCTACGAGCAGTACTTC.

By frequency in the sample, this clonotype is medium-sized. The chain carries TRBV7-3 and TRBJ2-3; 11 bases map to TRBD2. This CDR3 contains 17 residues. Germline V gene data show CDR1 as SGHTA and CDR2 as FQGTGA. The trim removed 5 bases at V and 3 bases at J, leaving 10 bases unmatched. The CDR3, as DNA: TGTGCCAGCAGCCTCCTCGGGACTAGCGGAATTACAGATACGCAGTATTTT. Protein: CASSLLGTSGITDTQYF.

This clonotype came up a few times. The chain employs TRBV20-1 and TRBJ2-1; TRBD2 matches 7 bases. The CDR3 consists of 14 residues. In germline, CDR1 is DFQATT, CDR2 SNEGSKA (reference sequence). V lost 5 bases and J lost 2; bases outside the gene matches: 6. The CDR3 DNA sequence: TGCAGTGCTCCGGGACTAAAAACCTACAATGAGCAGTTCTTC. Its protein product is CSAPGLKTYNEQFF.

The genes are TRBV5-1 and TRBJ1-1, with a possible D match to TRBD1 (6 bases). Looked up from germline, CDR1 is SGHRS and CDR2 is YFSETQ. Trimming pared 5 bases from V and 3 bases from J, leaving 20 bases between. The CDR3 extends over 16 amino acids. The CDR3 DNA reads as TGCGCCAGCAGTATATATGGGGGCACCCTGTACACTGAAGCTTTCTTT. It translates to CASSIYGGTLYTEAFF.

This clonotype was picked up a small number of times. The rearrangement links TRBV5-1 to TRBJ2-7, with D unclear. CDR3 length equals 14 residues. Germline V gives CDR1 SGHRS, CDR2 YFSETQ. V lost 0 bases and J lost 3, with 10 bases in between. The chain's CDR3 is CASSLAPTDYEQYF. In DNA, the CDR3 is TGCGCCAGCAGCTTGGCCCCTACAGACTACGAGCAGTACTTC. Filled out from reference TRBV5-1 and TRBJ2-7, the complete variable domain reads KAGVTQTPRYLIKTRGQQVTLSCSPISGHRSVSWYQQTPGQGLQFLFEYFSETQRNKGNFPGRFSGRQFSNSRSEMNVSTLELGDSALYLCASSLAPTDYEQYFGPGTRLTVT.

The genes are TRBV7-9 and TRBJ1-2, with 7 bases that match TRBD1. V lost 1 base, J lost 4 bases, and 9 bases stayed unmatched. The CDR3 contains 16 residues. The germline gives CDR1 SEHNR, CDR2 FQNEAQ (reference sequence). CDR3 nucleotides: TGTGCCAGCAGCTTAGGATGGGACAGCCCCAGCTATGGCTACACCTTC. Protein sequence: CASSLGWDSPSYGYTF.

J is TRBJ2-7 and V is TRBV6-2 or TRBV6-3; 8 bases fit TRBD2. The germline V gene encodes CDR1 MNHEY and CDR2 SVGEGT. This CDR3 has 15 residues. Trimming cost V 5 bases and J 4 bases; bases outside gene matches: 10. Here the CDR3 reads CASSPLRGGHYEQYF. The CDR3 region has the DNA TGTGCCAGCAGTCCCCTCCGGGGGGGCCATTACGAGCAGTACTTC.

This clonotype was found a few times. In nucleotides, the CDR3 is TGTGCCAGCAGCCCCAACCACCCACAGGCCTACTCTTACAATGAGCAGTTCTTC. Protein: CASSPNHPQAYSYNEQFF. The rearrangement links TRBV9 to TRBJ2-1; D is perhaps TRBD1 (5 bases). This CDR3 has 18 residues. Looked up from germline, CDR1 is SGDLS and CDR2 is YYNGEE. V was clipped by 4 bases and J by 4 bases, with 24 bases between them.

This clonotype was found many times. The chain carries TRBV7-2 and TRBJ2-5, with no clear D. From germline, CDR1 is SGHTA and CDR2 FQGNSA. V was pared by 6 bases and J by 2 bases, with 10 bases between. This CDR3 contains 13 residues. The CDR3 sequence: CASRNPGQETQYF. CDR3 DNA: TGTGCCAGCAGAAATCCTGGGCAAGAGACCCAGTACTTC.

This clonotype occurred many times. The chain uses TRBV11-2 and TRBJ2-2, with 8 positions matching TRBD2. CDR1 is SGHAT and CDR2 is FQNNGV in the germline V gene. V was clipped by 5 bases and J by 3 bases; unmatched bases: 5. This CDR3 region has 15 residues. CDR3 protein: CASSPGTSYTGELFF. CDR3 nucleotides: TGTGCCAGCAGCCCCGGGACTAGTTACACCGGGGAGCTGTTTTTT.

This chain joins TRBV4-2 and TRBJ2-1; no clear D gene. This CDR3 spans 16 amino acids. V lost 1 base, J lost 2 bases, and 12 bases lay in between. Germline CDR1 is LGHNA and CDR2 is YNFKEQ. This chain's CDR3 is CASSQGAGQAYNEQFF. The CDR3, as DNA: TGTGCCAGCAGCCAAGGGGCAGGCCAGGCCTACAATGAGCAGTTCTTC.

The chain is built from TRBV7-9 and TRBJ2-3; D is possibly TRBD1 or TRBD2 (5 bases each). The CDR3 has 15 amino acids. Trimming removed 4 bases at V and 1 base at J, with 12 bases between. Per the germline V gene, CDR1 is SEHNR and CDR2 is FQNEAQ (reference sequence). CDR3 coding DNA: TGTGCCAGCAGCTCCCGGGGCAGCGGCACAGATACGCAGTATTTT. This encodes CASSSRGSGTDTQYF.

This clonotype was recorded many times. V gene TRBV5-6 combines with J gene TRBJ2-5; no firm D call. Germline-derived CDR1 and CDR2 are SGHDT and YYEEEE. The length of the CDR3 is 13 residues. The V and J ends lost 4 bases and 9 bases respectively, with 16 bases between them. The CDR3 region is CASSPRLSTAQYF. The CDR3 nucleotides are TGTGCCAGCAGCCCCAGACTTTCTACTGCCCAGTACTTC.

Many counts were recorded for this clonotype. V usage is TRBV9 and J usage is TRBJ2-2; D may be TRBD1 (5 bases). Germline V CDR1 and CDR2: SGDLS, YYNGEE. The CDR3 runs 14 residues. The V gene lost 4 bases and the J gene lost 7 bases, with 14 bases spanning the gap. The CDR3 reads CASSPLRAVGELFF. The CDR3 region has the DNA TGTGCCAGCAGCCCCCTCAGGGCCGTCGGGGAGCTGTTTTTT. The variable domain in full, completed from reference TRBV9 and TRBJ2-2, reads DSGVTQTPKHLITATGQRVTLRCSPRSGDLSVYWYQQSLDQGLQFLIQYYNGEERAKGNILERFSAQQFPDLHSELNLSSLELGDSALYFCASSPLRAVGELFFGEGSRLTVL.

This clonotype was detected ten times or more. The CDR3 DNA follows: TGTGCCACCAGCAGAGAGGGACAGGCAACAGATACGCAGTATTTT. Residues: CATSREGQATDTQYF. The chain uses TRBV15 and TRBJ2-3, with 8 bases aligning to TRBD1. The CDR3 sequence is 15 residues long. The germline V gene encodes CDR1 LNHNV and CDR2 YYDKDF (reference sequence). With 0 bases clipped from V and 3 bases from J, the junction kept 2 bases outside the gene matches.

CDR3 bases: TGTGCCAGCAGCTTAGGGTCAGGGTTATTCAATCAGCCCCAGCATTTT. Protein product: CASSLGSGLFNQPQHF. This chain uses TRBV7-9 with TRBJ1-5, with a weak D call TRBD1 (5 bases). Germline values: CDR1 SEHNR, CDR2 FQNEAQ (reference sequence). This CDR3 region has 16 residues. Deletions cut 1 base from V and 3 bases from J, with 13 bases between.

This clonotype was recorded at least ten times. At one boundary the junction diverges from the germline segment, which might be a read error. The CDR3 nucleotides read TGTGCTAGCAGCCACGGAATTGGGGCAGAACAGACCCAGTACTTC. Translation: CASSHGIGAEQTQYF. The chain is built from TRBV7-7 and TRBJ2-5; TRBD1 might be the D (5 bases). Germline values: CDR1 SSHAT, CDR2 FNYEAQ (reference sequence). The CDR3 runs to 15 residues.